One and the same sample provided the 11 T cell receptor beta chains below, sequenced in a study of cytomegalovirus exposure and HLA in healthy donors (dated by TCRdb to the late 2010s). The library relied on the immunoSEQ multiplex PCR assay. For the multiplex PCR, a mixture combining 60 forward primers for TCR Vbeta segments and 13 reverse primers for TCR Jbeta segments was used. In its TCRdb copy, this immuneACCESS table keeps in-frame sequences only and misses some clones. Where compared with another copy, unresolved V genes explain less than half of these, and the others have no known cause. For this sample there are about 110,000 clones; around 63% appear just once. The ten largest clones take up roughly 3.2% of the sample. The sequenced sample was PBMCs. These receptors were obtained from a man aged 25-45 years in good health and CMV-seronegative.

Details on this clone: The sample contains more than one DNA sequence encoding this CDR3. This sequence joins TRBV28 and TRBJ2-7, with TRBD2 matching over 13 bases. The CDR3 is made up of 16 amino acids. Per the germline V gene, CDR1 is MDHEN and CDR2 is SYDVKM. With 2 bases clipped from V and 7 bases from J, the junction kept 8 bases outside the gene matches. The CDR3 bases are TGTGCCAGCAGTTTAGGGGGACTAGCGGGACTCTATGAGCAGTACTTC. As protein: CASSLGGLAGLYEQYF.

This clone has a single count. V usage is TRBV9 and J usage is TRBJ2-1; 10 bases match TRBD2. Germline V CDR1 and CDR2: SGDLS, YYNGEE. CDR3 length: 17 amino acids. J lost 7 bases, V lost 4 bases, and 14 bases had no gene match. CDR3 amino acids: CASSTGLAAQGGNEQFF. The CDR3 region has the DNA TGTGCCAGCAGCACCGGACTAGCGGCGCAGGGGGGGAATGAGCAGTTCTTC.

The V gene is TRBV5-6, the J gene TRBJ2-7; D gene uncertain. The CDR3 covers 17 residues. The germline V gene has CDR1 SGHDT and CDR2 YYEEEE. The ends were cut back, 0 bases at V and 5 bases at J, with 21 bases in the middle. The CDR3 protein is CASSLDLVRSKIHEQYF. CDR3 bases: TGTGCCAGCAGCTTGGACTTGGTCAGGTCGAAAATCCACGAGCAGTACTTC.

This clone has a handful of counts. CDR3 DNA sequence: TGTGCCAGCAGCGTCGTGGGGCCCTCCTCTGGGGCCAACGTCCTGACTTTC. This gives the protein CASSVVGPSSGANVLTF. The chain carries TRBV11-3 and TRBJ2-6; D may be TRBD1 (5 bases). V was shortened by 5 bases and J by 0 bases, with 14 bases between the two germline ends. The CDR3 loop spans 17 amino acids. Germline assignment: CDR1 SGHNT and CDR2 YENEEA.

This clone came up a few times. The chain recombines TRBV5-1 with TRBJ1-6; tentative D call: TRBD1 (5 bases). The CDR3 is 14 amino acids. Trimming shortened V by 0 bases and J by 6 bases, and 7 bases separated the two germline ends. Looked up from germline, CDR1 is SGHRS and CDR2 is YFSETQ. The CDR3 DNA sequence: TGCGCCAGCAGCTTGGAAAGGGGTAATTCACCCCTCCACTTT. Translation gives CASSLERGNSPLHF.

The genes are TRBV5-1 and TRBJ2-1, with D unresolved. CDR3 length equals 13 residues. Deletions cut 4 bases from V and 1 base from J, with 6 bases between. Germline CDR1 reads SGHRS; CDR2 reads YFSETQ. CDR3 protein: CASSAESYNEQFF. CDR3 DNA sequence: TGCGCCAGCAGCGCGGAGTCCTACAATGAGCAGTTCTTC.

This clone was observed a few times. The V gene is TRBV29-1, the J gene TRBJ2-1; TRBD2 aligns across 9 bases. There are 17 residues in the CDR3. V was pared by 6 bases and J by 4 bases, with 16 bases of the junction left unmatched. Germline CDR1 SQVTM, CDR2 ANQGSEA. The CDR3 nucleotides read TGCAGCGTCCTCAGGATTGGGGGGGCGGGAGGGTACAATGAGCAGTTCTTC. Amino acids: CSVLRIGGAGGYNEQFF.

This clone has only a few counts. The chain links TRBV6-5 to TRBJ2-1; 8 nucleotides match TRBD1. The V segment lost 1 base and the J segment 7 bases; nucleotides outside the gene matches: 9. Germline lookup yields CDR1 MNHEY and CDR2 SVGAGI. The CDR3 sequence is 16 residues long. The CDR3: CASSYFRGLKRNEQFF. The CDR3 DNA follows: TGTGCCAGCAGTTACTTCAGGGGGCTGAAGAGGAATGAGCAGTTCTTC.

The J gene is TRBJ2-2, the V gene TRBV7-6; 7 bases agree with TRBD2. This CDR3 is built from 16 residues. The germline CDR1 and CDR2 sequences are SGHVS and FNYEAQ. The trim removed 0 bases at V and 3 bases at J, leaving 4 bases unmatched. The CDR3 DNA is TGTGCCAGCAGCTTAGCAGGACTAGGGGACACCGGGGAGCTGTTTTTT. This translates into CASSLAGLGDTGELFF.

This clone was counted between two and nine times. The V call is TRBV7-8, the J call TRBJ1-2; D might be TRBD1 (6 bases). This CDR3 contains 17 residues. The germline V and J ends were trimmed by 1 base and 2 bases, with 17 bases remaining between them. Germline V gene lookup returns CDR1 SGHVS and CDR2 FQNEAQ. The CDR3 loop is CASSLVSGTSSNYGYTF. The CDR3 DNA reads TGTGCCAGCAGCTTAGTATCCGGGACATCTTCCAACTATGGCTACACCTTC.

The chain is built from TRBV6-1 and TRBJ1-1; the D is unclear. The germline V gene has CDR1 MNHNS and CDR2 SASEGT. Between the trimmed V and J ends, which lost 2 bases and 1 base, there was a span of 5 bases. The CDR3 has 13 amino acids. CDR3 in amino acids: CASSELENTEAFF. As DNA, the CDR3 is TGTGCCAGCAGTGAACTAGAGAACACTGAAGCTTTCTTT.